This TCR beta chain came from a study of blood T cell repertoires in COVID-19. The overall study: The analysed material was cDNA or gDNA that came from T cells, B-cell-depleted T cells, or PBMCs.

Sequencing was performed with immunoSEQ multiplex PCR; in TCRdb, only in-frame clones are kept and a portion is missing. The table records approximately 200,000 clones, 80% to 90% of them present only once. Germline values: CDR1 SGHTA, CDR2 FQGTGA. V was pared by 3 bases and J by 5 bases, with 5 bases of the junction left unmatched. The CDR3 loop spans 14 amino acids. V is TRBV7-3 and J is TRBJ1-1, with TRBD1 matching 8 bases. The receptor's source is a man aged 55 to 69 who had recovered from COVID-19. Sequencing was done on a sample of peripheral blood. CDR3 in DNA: TGTGCCAGCAGCTTTCAGGGGGCCGGGACTGAAGCTTTCTTT. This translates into CASSFQGAGTEAFF.